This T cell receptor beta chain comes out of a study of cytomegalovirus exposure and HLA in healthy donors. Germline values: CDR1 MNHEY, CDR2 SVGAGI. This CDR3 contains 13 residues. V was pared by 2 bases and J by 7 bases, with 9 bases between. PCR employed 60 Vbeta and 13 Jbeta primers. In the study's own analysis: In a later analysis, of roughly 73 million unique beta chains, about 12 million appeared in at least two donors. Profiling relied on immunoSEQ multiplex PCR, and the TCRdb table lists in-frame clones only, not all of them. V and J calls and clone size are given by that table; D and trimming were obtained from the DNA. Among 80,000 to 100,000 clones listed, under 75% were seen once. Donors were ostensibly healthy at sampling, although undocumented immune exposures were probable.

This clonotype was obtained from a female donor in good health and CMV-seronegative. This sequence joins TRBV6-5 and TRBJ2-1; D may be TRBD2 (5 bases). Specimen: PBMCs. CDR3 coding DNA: TGTGCCAGCAGTTACAGCGGCGCGAATGAGCAGTTCTTC. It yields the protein CASSYSGANEQFF.